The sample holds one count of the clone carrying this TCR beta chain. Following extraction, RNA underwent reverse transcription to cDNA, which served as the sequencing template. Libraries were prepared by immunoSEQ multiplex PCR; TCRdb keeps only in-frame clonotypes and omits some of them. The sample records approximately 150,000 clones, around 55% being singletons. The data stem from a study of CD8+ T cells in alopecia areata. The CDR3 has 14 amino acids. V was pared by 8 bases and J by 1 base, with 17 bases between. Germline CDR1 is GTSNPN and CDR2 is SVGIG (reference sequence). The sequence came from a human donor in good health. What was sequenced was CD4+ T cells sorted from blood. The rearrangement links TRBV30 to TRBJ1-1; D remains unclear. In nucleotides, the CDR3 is TGTGCCGGATATCCCCGAGGGAGGAACACTGAAGCTTTCTTT. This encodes CAGYPRGRNTEAFF.